This note documents a single T cell receptor (beta chain) sequence. The antigen this receptor binds is unknown. Base qualities were left out, and no much larger clone turns up one base away. This sample was taken from a study of T cells in Graves' hyperthyroidism and ophthalmopathy (dated by TCRdb to the late 2010s). As for the study more broadly: Peripheral blood samples were taken at the time of initial diagnosis, prior to any treatment. Once sampling was done, hyperthyroidism patients were given methimazole at a starting dose of 30 mg daily, whereas ophthalmopathy patients were given high-dose intravenous methylprednisolone. According to the paper, TCR Vbeta CDR3 sequencing was carried out on over 130 peripheral blood samples, which came from 40 to 45 ophthalmopathy, around 74 hyperthyroidism and some 17 progressor patients. An independent validation cohort of about 20 hyperthyroidism patients and 17 patients who later progressed to ophthalmopathy tested prospective prediction of ophthalmopathy. Thyroid tissue and blood T-cell repertoires from more than five Graves' hyperthyroidism patients were also compared in the study. To identify distinguishing TCR V-J signatures, a discovery cohort of some 99 patients was used, comprising 40 to 45 with Graves' ophthalmopathy and roughly 60 with stable Graves' hyperthyroidism. For training and testing, the approximately 92 patients in the discovery cohort were randomly divided in a 7:3 ratio. General conclusions and limits of the study: No statistical method was used to set the sample size in advance, and investigators knew the group allocation. Most expanded thyroid clonotypes (frequency above 0.001) were also found in blood, which suggests that blood repertoires may mirror thyroid immune responses. In validation, progression to ophthalmopathy was predicted by the model with 65% to 71% sensitivity and 72.22% specificity, a median of approximately 6.5 months before onset. In cross-validation, a model built on a 13 V-J signature told ophthalmopathy apart from stable hyperthyroidism with 85% to 90% sensitivity and approximately 81% specificity, and in testing the same model reached 80%/75%.

A patient counted as having stable Graves' hyperthyroidism if no progression to ophthalmopathy occurred over 18 months of follow-up. Hyperthyroidism patients were newly diagnosed, with disease duration under 2 months, and aged 18 to 65 years. Exclusion was applied to patients with uncontrolled infections, other autoimmune diseases, pregnancy or lactation. Diagnoses were established on the basis of clinical symptoms, serum thyroxine and TRAb, thyroid ultrasound, and orbital computed tomography. PBMCs were separated from roughly 9.6 ml of fresh peripheral blood using Ficoll-Paque density gradient centrifugation. Total RNA was extracted with Trizol reagent, and quality was checked on an Agilent 2100 Bioanalyzer. TCR beta CDR3 regions were amplified from RNA transcripts. For the first round of RT-PCR on the TCR CDR3, the HTBI primer set was used together with the Qiagen OneStep RT-PCR kit. The libraries were constructed in a second round of multiplex PCR and then size-selected and purified. The libraries were sequenced on an Illumina HiSeq2000 using paired-end 100 bp reads. The study's processing was this. SOAPnuke was used to process the raw data, throwing out any read that contained adapters or uncalled bases, had a mean Phred below 15, or lacked an exact constant-primer or identifier match. High-quality paired reads were merged using COPE v1.2.5, and each unique nucleotide sequence was defined as a clonotype. MiTCR v1.1 was used to align the clonotypes against IMGT TRBV, TRBD and TRBJ reference segments. The analysis included only V-J combinations with a frequency above 0.0001, which together covered around 99% of the repertoires. The TCS score was defined as F50 (clonal expansion) divided by E x V (chaos), with BLOSUM62-based TCRdist calculated between CDR3 peptides within each V-J. Welch's t-statistics and random forest reduced just over 500 V-J features to 13, which were used in a naive Bayes classifier (R e1071). The similarity between thyroid and blood repertoires was quantified using the Morisita-Horn index. The public sequencing data were trimmed at Q25 with fastp and processed into clonotypes with MiXCR by TCRdb, which kept only in-frame beta chains. Each CDR3 protein appears once, grouped with its most common genes and DNA. These V and J calls are TCRdb output, not the study's own analysis. Here the sample has 700,000 to 950,000 distinct CDR3 sequences; under 45% occur a single time. Around 32% of the sample is in the top ten clones.

The CDR3 starts with the cysteine, ends with the phenylalanine, and has 14 residues. The sequence is cut down to CDR3 DNA, 42 bases in frame from base 1. The germline V gene sets CDR1 to SGHTA and CDR2 to FQGNSA. The germline ends are 13 bases apart after V is trimmed by 6 bases and J by 4 bases. The chain links TRBV7-2 with TRBJ1-5; TRBD1 might be the D gene, on 5 matching bases. This TCR was sampled from a woman between 40 and 55 years old with Graves' hyperthyroidism. The sample taken for sequencing was blood. The sequence in DNA is TGTGCCAGCAGTGAGAGACAGCAGAATCAGCCCCAGCATTTT. This yields the protein CASSERQQNQPQHF.